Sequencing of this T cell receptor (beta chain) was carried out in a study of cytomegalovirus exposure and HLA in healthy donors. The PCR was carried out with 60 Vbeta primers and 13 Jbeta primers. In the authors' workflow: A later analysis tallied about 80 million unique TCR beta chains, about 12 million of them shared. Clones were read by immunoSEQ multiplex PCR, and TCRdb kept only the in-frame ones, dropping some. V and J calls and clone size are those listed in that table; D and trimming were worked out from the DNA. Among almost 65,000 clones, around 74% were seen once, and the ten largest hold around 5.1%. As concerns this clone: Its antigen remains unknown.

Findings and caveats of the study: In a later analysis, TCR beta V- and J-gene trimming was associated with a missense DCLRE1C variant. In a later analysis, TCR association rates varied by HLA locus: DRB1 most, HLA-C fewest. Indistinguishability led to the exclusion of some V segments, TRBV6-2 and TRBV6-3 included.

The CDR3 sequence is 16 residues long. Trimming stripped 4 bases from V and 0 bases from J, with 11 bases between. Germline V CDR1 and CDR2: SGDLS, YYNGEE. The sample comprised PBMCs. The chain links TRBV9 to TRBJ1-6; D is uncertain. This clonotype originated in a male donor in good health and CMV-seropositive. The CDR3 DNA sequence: TGTGCCAGCAGCCCGAGAGGGAGCTCCTATAATTCACCCCTCCACTTT. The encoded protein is CASSPRGSSYNSPLHF.